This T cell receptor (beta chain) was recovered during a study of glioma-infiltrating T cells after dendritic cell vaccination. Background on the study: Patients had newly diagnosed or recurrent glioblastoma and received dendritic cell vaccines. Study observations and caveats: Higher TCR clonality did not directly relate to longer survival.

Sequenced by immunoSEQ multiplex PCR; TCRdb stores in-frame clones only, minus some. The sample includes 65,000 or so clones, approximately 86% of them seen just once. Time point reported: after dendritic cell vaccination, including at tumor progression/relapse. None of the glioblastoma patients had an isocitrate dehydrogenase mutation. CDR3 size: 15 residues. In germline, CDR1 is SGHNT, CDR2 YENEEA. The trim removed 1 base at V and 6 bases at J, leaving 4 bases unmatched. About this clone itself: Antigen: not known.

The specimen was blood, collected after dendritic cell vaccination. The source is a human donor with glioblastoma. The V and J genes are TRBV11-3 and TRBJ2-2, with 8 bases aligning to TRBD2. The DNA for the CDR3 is TGTGCCAGCAGCTTAGTGGCGGGAGGCCCCGGGGAGCTGTTTTTT. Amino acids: CASSLVAGGPGELFF.